This TCR beta chain was profiled in a study of blood T cell repertoires in COVID-19 (dated by TCRdb to about 2020). With respect to the entire study: The collaborator samples originated in the United States, Italy and Spain and spanned the acute and convalescent phases of COVID-19. The prospective study material was composed of cDNA or gDNA derived from T cells, B-cell-depleted T cells, or PBMCs. Subjects who had been exposed to COVID-19, were actively infected with it, or had recovered from it provided the deeply sampled blood TCRbeta repertoires that made up the dataset. The repertoires were released in a freely available public database intended as a resource for research on the immune response to SARS-CoV-2. Samples were obtained from the ongoing ImmuneRACE study (first 160 participants) and from 950 to 1,500 subjects provided by 6 global collaborators. Nearly every sample came with metadata listing a de-identified subject ID, COVID-19 status, age in years and sex. HLA class I and class II types, where available, came from metadata supplied by the sample provider rather than from assay-based typing. The full study reports these points: The quantity of clinical and demographic metadata differed by source and by participant and was supplied without curation.

Each collaborating institution followed its own protocols to collect whole blood in K2EDTA tubes. Collaborator samples were shipped for TCRbeta analysis as frozen whole blood, isolated PBMCs, or DNA extracted from either sample type. On this clone: What this receptor recognizes is not known. Per-base quality was not reported, and no clone a single base away is much larger than it.

TCRbeta CDR3 regions were amplified from genomic DNA using the immunoSEQ Assay, a bias-controlled multiplex PCR. As for the original processing: Nucleated cell counts per sample were estimated from amplification of reference gene primers within the assay. Sequence reads were collapsed and filtered to measure the absolute abundance of every unique TCRbeta CDR3 rearrangement. For each sample, productive Simpson clonality was calculated by taking the square root of Simpson's diversity index across productive rearrangements. Not all clones reach the TCRdb copy of this immuneACCESS table, which keeps in-frame sequences only. Checked studies attribute under half of the gap to unresolved V genes and leave the rest unexplained. V, J and clone size were drawn from that table, and D and trimming were deduced from the DNA. The sample contains more than 150,000 clones, about 77% of them found a single time. 11% to 15% of the sample goes to the ten largest clones.

Here V drops 4 bases and J drops 1 base, and the junction holds 3 bases not matched to any gene. CDR1 and CDR2, looked up from the germline V gene (reference sequence), are SGHNT and YYREEE. The CDR3 goes from the cysteine to the phenylalanine over 16 residues. Just the 48-base CDR3 DNA is kept, in frame starting at base 1. The rearrangement combines TRBV5-4 with TRBJ2-3; 13 bases in the junction line up with TRBD2. The sequence came from a woman older than 75 with acute or convalescent COVID-19. The specimen sequenced was peripheral blood. The DNA is as follows: TGTGCCAGCAGCCCAACTAGCGGGAGGGGCACAGATACGCAGTATTTT. It translates as CASSPTSGRGTDTQYF.